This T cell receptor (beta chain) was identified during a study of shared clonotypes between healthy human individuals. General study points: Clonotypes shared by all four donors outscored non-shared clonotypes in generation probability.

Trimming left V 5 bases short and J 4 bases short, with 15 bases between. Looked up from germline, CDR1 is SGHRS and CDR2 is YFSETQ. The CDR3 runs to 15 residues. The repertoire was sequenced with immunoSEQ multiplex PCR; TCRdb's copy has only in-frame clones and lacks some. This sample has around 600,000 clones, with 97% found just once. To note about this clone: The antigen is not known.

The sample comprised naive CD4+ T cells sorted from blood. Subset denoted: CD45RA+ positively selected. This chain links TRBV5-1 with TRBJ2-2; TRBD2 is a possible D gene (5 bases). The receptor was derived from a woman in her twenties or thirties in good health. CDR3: CASREPGKTTGELFF. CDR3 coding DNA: TGCGCCAGCAGGGAACCCGGGAAGACCACCGGGGAGCTGTTTTTT.